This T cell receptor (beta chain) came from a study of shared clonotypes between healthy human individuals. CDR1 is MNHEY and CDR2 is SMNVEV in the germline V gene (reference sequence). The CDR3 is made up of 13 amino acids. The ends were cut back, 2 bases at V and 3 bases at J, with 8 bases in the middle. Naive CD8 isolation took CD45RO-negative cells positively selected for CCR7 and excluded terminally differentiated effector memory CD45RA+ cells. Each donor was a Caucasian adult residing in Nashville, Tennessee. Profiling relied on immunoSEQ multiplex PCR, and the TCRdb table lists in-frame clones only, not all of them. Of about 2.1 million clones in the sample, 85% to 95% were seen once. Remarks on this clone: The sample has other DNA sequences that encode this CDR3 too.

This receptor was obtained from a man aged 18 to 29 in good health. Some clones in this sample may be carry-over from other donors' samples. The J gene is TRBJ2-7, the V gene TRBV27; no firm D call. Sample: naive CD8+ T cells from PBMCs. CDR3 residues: CASSLGPFYEQYF. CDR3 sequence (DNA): TGTGCCAGCAGTTTAGGCCCCTTCTACGAGCAGTACTTC.